The 19 T cell receptor beta chains in this list originate from one sample, sequenced in a study of blood T cell repertoires in COVID-19. The repertoire was sequenced with immunoSEQ multiplex PCR; TCRdb's copy has only in-frame clones and lacks some. The sample lists around 210,000 clones; about 85% were seen once. Sample: peripheral blood. The receptors stem from a man in his sixties with COVID-19, enrolled during active disease.

J is TRBJ2-1 and V is TRBV2, with D possibly TRBD1 on 6 matching bases. This CDR3 has 15 residues. Germline CDR1 SNHLY, CDR2 FYNNEI. Deletions cut 6 bases from V and 4 bases from J, with 16 bases between. DNA of the CDR3: TGTGCCAGCAGCCGACCAGGGGATAGGTACAATGAGCAGTTCTTC. It specifies CASSRPGDRYNEQFF.

This chain joins TRBV2 and TRBJ2-7; D might be TRBD1 (6 bases). Germline values: CDR1 SNHLY, CDR2 FYNNEI. CDR3 length equals 12 residues. The V end was cut by 8 bases, the J end by 10 bases, with 18 bases between. This CDR3 is CASSPGVPFQYF. CDR3 in DNA: TGTGCCAGCTCCCCAGGGGTCCCGTTCCAGTACTTC.

The rearrangement links TRBV10-3 to TRBJ2-7; a weak D match, TRBD1 (7 bases). Germline loops: CDR1 ENHRY, CDR2 SYGVKD. Deletions cut 4 bases from V and 3 bases from J, with 16 bases between. The CDR3 sequence is 15 residues long. The CDR3 region has the DNA TGTGCCATCAGTGGGGGGGACAGTAGCCTCTACGAGCAGTACTTC. Amino acids: CAISGGDSSLYEQYF.

The CDR3, as DNA: TGCAGCGTTGGTCACAGGGGACTTGGAAACACCATATATTTT. It yields the protein CSVGHRGLGNTIYF. This chain uses TRBV29-1 with TRBJ1-3, with TRBD1 matching 7 bases. V lost 4 bases to trimming and J lost 3 bases; unmatched junction nucleotides: 6. CDR3 size: 14 residues. Germline V CDR1 and CDR2: SQVTM, ANQGSEA.

The genes are TRBV4-3 and TRBJ2-2; possibly TRBD2 for D (5 bases). Germline values: CDR1 LGHNA, CDR2 YSLEER. The CDR3 runs to 15 residues. V shed 1 base and J shed 2 bases, with 8 bases lying between them. In DNA form, the CDR3 reads TGCGCCAGCAGCCAAGGAGGGTTCAACACCGGGGAGCTGTTTTTT. Protein: CASSQGGFNTGELFF.

The chain joins TRBV6-5 to TRBJ2-5; D is uncertain. The germline gives CDR1 MNHEY, CDR2 SVGAGI. The CDR3 is 13 residues long. V lost 4 bases, J lost 2 bases, and 8 bases lay in between. The CDR3 loop is CASSSQWQETQYF. In DNA form, the CDR3 reads TGTGCCAGCAGTTCCCAGTGGCAAGAGACCCAGTACTTC.

This chain links TRBV29-1 with TRBJ2-5, with D possibly TRBD1 on 5 matching bases. The V end was cut by 7 bases, the J end by 4 bases, with 22 bases between. The CDR3 loop spans 15 amino acids. Germline V lookup: CDR1 SQVTM, CDR2 ANQGSEA. The CDR3 reads CSAAPQATLPETQYF. In DNA form, the CDR3 reads TGCAGCGCGGCTCCACAGGCCACCCTCCCAGAGACCCAGTACTTC.

This clone was detected only a few times. The gene calls are TRBV5-1 and TRBJ1-4; TRBD1 is a possible D gene (5 bases). The V gene's germline CDR1 is SGHRS and CDR2 YFSETQ. The CDR3 consists of 15 residues. The ends were cut back, 1 base at V and 9 bases at J, with 16 bases in the middle. The CDR3 sequence is CASSLTSGNPQKLFF. The CDR3 nucleotides are TGCGCCAGCAGCTTGACGTCAGGGAATCCTCAAAAACTGTTTTTT. Full variable domain (missing parts from reference TRBV5-1 and TRBJ1-4): KAGVTQTPRYLIKTRGQQVTLSCSPISGHRSVSWYQQTPGQGLQFLFEYFSETQRNKGNFPGRFSGRQFSNSRSEMNVSTLELGDSALYLCASSLTSGNPQKLFFGSGTQLSVL.

This chain uses TRBV28 with TRBJ1-2; the D is unclear. Trimming took off 6 bases at V and 2 bases at J, with 10 bases between the two ends. Germline-derived CDR1 and CDR2 are MDHEN and SYDVKM. The length of the CDR3 is 13 residues. CDR3 sequence reads: CASSPTLNYGYTF. The DNA for the CDR3 is TGTGCCAGCAGCCCGACACTGAACTATGGCTACACCTTC.

The rearrangement joins TRBV7-2 to TRBJ1-5; the D is unclear. Germline values: CDR1 SGHTA, CDR2 FQGNSA. The CDR3 totals 13 residues. Trimming took 5 bases from V and 7 from J, leaving 12 bases between them. CDR3 DNA sequence: TGTGCCAGCAGCCCCGCCAGGCACCAGCCCCAGCATTTT. This translates into CASSPARHQPQHF.

The rearrangement uses TRBV19 and TRBJ1-4; a possible D gene is TRBD1 (5 bases). CDR1 is LNHDA and CDR2 is SQIVND in the germline V gene (reference sequence). The CDR3 is 16 amino acids. Trimming removed 2 bases at V and 8 bases at J, with 18 bases between. The CDR3 here is CASSISPSRVGEKLFF. CDR3 DNA sequence: TGTGCCAGTAGTATAAGCCCTTCCAGGGTCGGGGAAAAACTGTTTTTT.

The rearrangement uses TRBV18 and TRBJ2-7; 8 bases agree with TRBD1. The CDR3 has 14 residues. V gave up 0 bases and J gave up 3 bases; unmatched junction bases: 1. Germline assignment: CDR1 KGHSH and CDR2 LQKENI. Written as DNA, the CDR3 is TGTGCCAGCTCACCACCGGGGACAGGCTACGAGCAGTACTTC. Its translation is CASSPPGTGYEQYF.

The chain employs TRBV29-1 and TRBJ2-7; 7 bases are shared with TRBD1. CDR3 length: 12 amino acids. The germline gives CDR1 SQVTM, CDR2 ANQGSEA. J lost 7 bases, V lost 2 bases, and 5 bases had no gene match. The CDR3 region is CSVESQGVEQYF. Written as DNA, the CDR3 is TGCAGCGTTGAATCGCAGGGGGTTGAGCAGTACTTC.

This clone came up a few times. Other DNA variants within this sample encode the same CDR3. J is TRBJ1-3 and V is TRBV29-1; 9 bases align to TRBD1. Germline-derived CDR1 and CDR2 are SQVTM and ANQGSEA. V trimming: 4 bases; J trimming: 0 bases; junction bases outside the gene matches: 1. The CDR3 runs 14 residues. The CDR3 nucleotides are TGCAGCGTTGGACAGGGGGGCTCTGGAAACACCATATATTTT. Protein sequence: CSVGQGGSGNTIYF.

V and J are TRBV18 and TRBJ1-2; 11 nucleotides agree with TRBD1. Germline V gene sequence: CDR1 KGHSH, CDR2 LQKENI. CDR3 length equals 15 residues. V was clipped by 5 bases and J by 4 bases; unmatched bases: 6. The CDR3 coding sequence is TGTGCCAGCTCATCCGGGACAGGGGGATCCTATGGCTACACCTTC. This gives the protein CASSSGTGGSYGYTF.

The rearrangement uses TRBV6-2 or TRBV6-3 and TRBJ1-1, with D possibly matching TRBD1 (5 bases). V lost 3 bases to trimming and J lost 0 bases, with 14 bases between them. Germline V gene sequence: CDR1 MNHEY, CDR2 SVGEGT. This CDR3 region has 16 residues. This CDR3 is CASSYRGGHLNTEAFF. In nucleotides, the CDR3 is TGTGCCAGCAGTTATAGGGGCGGACACTTGAACACTGAAGCTTTCTTT.

The chain links TRBV7-2 to TRBJ1-2, with 10 bases fitting TRBD1. V trimming: 0 bases; J trimming: 6 bases; junction bases outside the gene matches: 1. Germline values: CDR1 SGHTA, CDR2 FQGNSA. CDR3 length: 14 residues. The CDR3 here is CASSLAGTGDGYTF. DNA of the CDR3: TGTGCCAGCAGCTTAGCCGGGACAGGGGATGGCTACACCTTC.

The chain has TRBV28 and TRBJ1-5, with unresolved D. From germline, CDR1 is MDHEN and CDR2 SYDVKM. There are 11 residues in the CDR3. V gave up 7 bases and J gave up 6 bases, with 7 bases separating them. CDR3 loop: CASTRGQPQHF. The CDR3 nucleotides are TGTGCCAGCACCAGAGGTCAGCCCCAGCATTTT.

The J gene is TRBJ1-1, the V gene TRBV18, with D perhaps TRBD1 (6 bases). V lost 5 bases to trimming and J lost 1 base, with 8 bases between them. The germline CDR1 and CDR2 sequences are KGHSH and LQKENI. The CDR3 covers 13 residues. The CDR3 region has the DNA TGTGCCAGCTCAGAGGACAGGAACACTGAAGCTTTCTTT. It codes for CASSEDRNTEAFF.